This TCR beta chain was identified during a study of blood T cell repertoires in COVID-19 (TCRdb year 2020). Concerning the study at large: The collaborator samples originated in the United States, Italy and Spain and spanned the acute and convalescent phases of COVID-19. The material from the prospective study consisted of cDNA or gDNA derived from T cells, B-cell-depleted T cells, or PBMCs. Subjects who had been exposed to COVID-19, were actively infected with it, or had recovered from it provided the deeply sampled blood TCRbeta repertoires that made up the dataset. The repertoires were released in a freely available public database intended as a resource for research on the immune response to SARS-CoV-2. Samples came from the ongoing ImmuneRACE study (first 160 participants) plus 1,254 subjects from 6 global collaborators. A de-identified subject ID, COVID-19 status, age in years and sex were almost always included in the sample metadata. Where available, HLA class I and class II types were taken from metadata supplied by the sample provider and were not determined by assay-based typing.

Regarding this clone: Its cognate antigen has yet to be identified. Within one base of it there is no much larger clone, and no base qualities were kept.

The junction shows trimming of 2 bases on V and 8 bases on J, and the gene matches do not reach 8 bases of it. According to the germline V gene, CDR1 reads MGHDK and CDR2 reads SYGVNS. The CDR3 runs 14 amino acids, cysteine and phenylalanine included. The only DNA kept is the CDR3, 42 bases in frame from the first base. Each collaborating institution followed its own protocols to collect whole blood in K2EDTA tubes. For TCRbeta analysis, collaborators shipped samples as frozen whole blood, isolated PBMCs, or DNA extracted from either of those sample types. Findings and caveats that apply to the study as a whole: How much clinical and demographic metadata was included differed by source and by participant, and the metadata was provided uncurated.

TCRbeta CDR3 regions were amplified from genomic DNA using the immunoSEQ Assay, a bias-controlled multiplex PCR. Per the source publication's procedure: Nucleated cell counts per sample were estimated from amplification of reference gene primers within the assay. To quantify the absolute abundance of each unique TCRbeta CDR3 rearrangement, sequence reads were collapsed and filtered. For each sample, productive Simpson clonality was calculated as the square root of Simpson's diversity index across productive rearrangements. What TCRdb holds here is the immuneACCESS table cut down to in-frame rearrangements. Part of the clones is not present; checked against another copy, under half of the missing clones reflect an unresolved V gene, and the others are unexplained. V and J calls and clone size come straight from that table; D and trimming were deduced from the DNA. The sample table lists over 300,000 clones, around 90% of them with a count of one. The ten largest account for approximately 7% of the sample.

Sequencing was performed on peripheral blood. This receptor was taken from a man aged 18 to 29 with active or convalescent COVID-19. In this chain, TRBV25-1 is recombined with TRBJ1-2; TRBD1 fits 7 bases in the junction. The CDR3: CASSEPGQLDGYTF. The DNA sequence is TGTGCCAGCAGTGAACCGGGACAGCTAGACGGCTACACCTTC.